The TCR beta chain described here comes from a study of glioma-infiltrating T cells. The iRepertoire nested amplicon-rescue multiplex PCR amplified TCR alpha and beta CDR3s from RNA. One entry per CDR3 protein, called by TCRdb with MiXCR from the multiplex PCR reads. The table records approximately 190,000 distinct CDR3 sequences, 32% of them present only once. This clonotype appeared many times. The TCR was taken from a human donor with low-grade glioma or glioblastoma, undergoing nonglioma brain surgery, or in good health (not recorded which). The specimen was glioma tissue, nonneoplastic brain tissue, or PBMCs (not recorded which).

CDR3: CASSRAGQTLYEQYF. The DNA for the CDR3 is TGCGCCAGCAGTAGAGCGGGACAGACTTTGTACGAGCAGTACTTC. V gene TRBV4-1 combines with J gene TRBJ2-7, with D perhaps assigned TRBD1 or TRBD2 (7 bases each). This CDR3 is built from 15 residues. The germline V and J ends were trimmed by 6 bases and 4 bases, with 19 bases remaining between them. CDR1 MGHRA and CDR2 YSYEKL come from the germline V gene.